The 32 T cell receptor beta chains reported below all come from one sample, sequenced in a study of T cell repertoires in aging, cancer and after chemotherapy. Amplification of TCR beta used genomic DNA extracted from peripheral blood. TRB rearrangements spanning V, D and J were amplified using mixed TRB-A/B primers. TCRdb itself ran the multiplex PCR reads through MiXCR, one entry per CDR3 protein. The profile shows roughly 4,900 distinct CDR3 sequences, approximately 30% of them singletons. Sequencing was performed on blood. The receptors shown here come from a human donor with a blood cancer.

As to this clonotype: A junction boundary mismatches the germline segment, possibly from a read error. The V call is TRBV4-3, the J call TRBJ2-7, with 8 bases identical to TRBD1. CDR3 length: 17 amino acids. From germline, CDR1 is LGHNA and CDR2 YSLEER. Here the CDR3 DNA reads TGTGCCAGCAGCCAAGAGGGGACAGGTGGCGGATCCTACGAGCAGTACTTC. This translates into CASSQEGTGGGSYEQYF.

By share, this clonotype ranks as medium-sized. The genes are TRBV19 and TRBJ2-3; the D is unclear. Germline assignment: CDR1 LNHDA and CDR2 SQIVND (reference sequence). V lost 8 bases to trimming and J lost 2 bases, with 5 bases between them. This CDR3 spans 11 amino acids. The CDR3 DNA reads TGTGCCAGTCGAAACACAGATACGCAGTATTTT. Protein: CASRNTDTQYF.

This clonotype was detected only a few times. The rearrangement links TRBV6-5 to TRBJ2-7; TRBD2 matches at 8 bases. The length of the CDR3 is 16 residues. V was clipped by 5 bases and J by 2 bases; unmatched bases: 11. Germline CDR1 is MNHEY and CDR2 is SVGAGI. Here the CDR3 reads CASSEASGYSAYEQYF. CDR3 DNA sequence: TGTGCCAGCAGTGAAGCTAGCGGGTATAGCGCCTACGAGCAGTACTTC.

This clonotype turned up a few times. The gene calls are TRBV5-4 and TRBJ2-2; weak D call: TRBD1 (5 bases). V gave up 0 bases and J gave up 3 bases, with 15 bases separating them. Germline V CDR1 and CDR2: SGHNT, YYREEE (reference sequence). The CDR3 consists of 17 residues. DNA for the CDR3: TGTGCCAGCAGCTTGGAACCCGACAGAACCTACACCGGGGAGCTGTTTTTT. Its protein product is CASSLEPDRTYTGELFF.

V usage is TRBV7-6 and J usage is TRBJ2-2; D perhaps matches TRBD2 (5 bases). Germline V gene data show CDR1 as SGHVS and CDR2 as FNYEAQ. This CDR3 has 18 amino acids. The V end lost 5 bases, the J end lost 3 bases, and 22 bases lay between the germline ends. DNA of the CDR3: TGTGCCAGCAGCCCATCGGGAATTGGCGGTCTCCACACCGGGGAGCTGTTTTTT. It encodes CASSPSGIGGLHTGELFF.

As DNA, the CDR3 is TGCAGTGCTAGAGATGGGGCGGGGTCCGTCCACGAGCAGTACTTC. This sequence encodes CSARDGAGSVHEQYF. The chain employs TRBV20-1 and TRBJ2-7; D may be TRBD2 (6 bases). The CDR3 has 15 residues. The germline gives CDR1 DFQATT, CDR2 SNEGSKA (reference sequence). The V and J ends lost 0 bases and 5 bases respectively, with 17 bases between them.

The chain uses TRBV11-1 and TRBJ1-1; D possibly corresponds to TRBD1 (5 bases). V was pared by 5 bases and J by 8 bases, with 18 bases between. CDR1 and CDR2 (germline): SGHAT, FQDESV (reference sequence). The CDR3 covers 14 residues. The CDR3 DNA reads TGTGCCAGCAGCCCCTGGGACGGCGCGGGGGAAGCTTTCTTT. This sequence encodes CASSPWDGAGEAFF.

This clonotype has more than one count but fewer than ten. The CDR3: CASSTPGQGFPTDLESSYNEQFF. For the CDR3, the DNA is TGTGCCAGTAGTACCCCGGGACAGGGGTTCCCGACTGACCTTGAGAGCTCCTACAATGAGCAGTTCTTC. The V gene is TRBV19, the J gene TRBJ2-1, with 10 positions matching TRBD1. The germline V gene has CDR1 LNHDA and CDR2 SQIVND (reference sequence). V was clipped by 4 bases and J by 0 bases; unmatched bases: 24. CDR3 length equals 23 residues.

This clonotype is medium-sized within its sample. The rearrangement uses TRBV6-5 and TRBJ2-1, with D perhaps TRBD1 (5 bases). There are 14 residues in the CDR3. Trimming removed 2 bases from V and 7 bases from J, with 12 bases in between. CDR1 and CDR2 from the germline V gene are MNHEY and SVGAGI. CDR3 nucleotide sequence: TGTGCCAGCAGTTACCCAGGGTTGGGGAATGAGCAGTTCTTC. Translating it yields CASSYPGLGNEQFF.

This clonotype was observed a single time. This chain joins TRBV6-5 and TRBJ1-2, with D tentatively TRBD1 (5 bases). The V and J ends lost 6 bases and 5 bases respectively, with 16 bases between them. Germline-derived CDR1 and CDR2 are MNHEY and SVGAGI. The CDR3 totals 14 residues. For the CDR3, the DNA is TGTGCCAGCAGCCTCGGGACCGGCTATTATGGCTACACCTTC. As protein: CASSLGTGYYGYTF.

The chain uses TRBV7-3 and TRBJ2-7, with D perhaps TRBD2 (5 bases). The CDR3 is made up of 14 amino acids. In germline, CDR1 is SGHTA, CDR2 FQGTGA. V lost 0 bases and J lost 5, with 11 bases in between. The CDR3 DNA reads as TGTGCCAGCAGCTTAACCGGAGGTGTGGACGAGCAGTACTTC. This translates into CASSLTGGVDEQYF.

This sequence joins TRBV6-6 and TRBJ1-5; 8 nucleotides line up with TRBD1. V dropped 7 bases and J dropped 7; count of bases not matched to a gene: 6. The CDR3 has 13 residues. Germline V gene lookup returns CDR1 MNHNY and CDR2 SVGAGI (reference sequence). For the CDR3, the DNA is TGTGCCAGCACTCAGGGGGCTCAACAGCCCCAGCATTTT. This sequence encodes CASTQGAQQPQHF.

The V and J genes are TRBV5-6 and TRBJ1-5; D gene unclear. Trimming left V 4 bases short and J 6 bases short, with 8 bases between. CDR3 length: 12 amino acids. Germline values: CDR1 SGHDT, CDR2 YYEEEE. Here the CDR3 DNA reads TGTGCCAGCAGCCGACCCGCTCAGCCCCAGCATTTT. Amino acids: CASSRPAQPQHF.

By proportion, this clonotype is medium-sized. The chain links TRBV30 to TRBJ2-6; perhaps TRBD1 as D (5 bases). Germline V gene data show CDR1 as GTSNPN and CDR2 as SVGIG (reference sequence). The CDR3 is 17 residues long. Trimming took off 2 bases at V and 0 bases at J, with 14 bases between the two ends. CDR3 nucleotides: TGTGCCTGGAGTATGACGGGCAGGGACTCTGGGGCCAACGTCCTGACTTTC. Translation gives CAWSMTGRDSGANVLTF. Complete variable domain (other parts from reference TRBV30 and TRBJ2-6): SQTIHQWPATLVQPVGSPLSLECTVEGTSNPNLYWYRQAAGRGLQLLFYSVGIGQISSEVPQNLSASRPQDRQFILSSKKLLLSDSGFYLCAWSMTGRDSGANVLTFGAGSRLTVL.

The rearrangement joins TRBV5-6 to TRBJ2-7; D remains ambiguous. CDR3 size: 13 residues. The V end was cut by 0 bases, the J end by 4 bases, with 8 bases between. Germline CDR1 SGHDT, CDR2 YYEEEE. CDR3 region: CASSLESIYEQYF. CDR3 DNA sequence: TGTGCCAGCAGCTTGGAATCTATATACGAGCAGTACTTC.

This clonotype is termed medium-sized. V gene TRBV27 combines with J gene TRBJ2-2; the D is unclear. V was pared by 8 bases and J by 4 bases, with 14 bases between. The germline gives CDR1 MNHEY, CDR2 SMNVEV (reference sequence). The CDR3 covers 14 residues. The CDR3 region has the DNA TGTGCCAGCGGCAACGGCATCCTCACCGGGGAGCTGTTTTTT. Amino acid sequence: CASGNGILTGELFF.

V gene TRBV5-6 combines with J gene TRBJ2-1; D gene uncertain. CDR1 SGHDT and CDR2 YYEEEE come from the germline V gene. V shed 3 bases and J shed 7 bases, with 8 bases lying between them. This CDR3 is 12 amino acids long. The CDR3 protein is CASSSEYNEQFF. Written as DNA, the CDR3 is TGTGCCAGCAGCTCGGAGTATAATGAGCAGTTCTTC.

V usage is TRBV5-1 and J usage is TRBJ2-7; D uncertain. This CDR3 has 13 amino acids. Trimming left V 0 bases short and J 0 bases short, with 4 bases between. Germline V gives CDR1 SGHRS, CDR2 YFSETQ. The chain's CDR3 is CASSLDNSYEQYF. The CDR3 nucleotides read TGCGCCAGCAGCTTGGACAACTCCTACGAGCAGTACTTC.

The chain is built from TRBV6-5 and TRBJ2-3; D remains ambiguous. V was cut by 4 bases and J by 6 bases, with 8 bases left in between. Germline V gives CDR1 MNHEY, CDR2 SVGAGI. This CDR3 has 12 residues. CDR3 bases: TGTGCCAGCAGTTCCCCCGGGGATACGCAGTATTTT. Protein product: CASSSPGDTQYF.

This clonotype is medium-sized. The CDR3 sequence: CATSRVVAGRHTQYF. The CDR3 DNA reads TGTGCCACCAGCAGAGTGGTGGCAGGGAGGCATACGCAGTATTTT. The gene calls are TRBV15 and TRBJ2-3; D might be TRBD2 (6 bases). The CDR3 extends over 15 amino acids. V gave up 1 base and J gave up 7 bases, with 15 bases separating them. Germline V gene data show CDR1 as LNHNV and CDR2 as YYDKDF (reference sequence).

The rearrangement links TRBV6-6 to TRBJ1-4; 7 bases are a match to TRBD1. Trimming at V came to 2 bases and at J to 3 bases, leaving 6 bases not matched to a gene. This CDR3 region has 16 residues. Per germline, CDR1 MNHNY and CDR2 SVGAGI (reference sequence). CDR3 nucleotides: TGTGCCAGCAGTTACCCCGGGACAGTCGCTAATGAAAAACTGTTTTTT. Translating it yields CASSYPGTVANEKLFF.

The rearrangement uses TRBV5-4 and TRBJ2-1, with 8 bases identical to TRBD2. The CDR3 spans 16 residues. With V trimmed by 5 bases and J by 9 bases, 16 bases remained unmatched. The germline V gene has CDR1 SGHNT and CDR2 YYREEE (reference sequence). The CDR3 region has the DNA TGTGCCAGCAGTCGGGAGGGCATACTACTAAATGGTGAGCAGTTCTTC. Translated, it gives CASSREGILLNGEQFF.

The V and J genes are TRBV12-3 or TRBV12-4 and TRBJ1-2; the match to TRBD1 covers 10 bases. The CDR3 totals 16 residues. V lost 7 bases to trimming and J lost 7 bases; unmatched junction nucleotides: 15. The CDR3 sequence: CASTIFPGQGRGGYTF. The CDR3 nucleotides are TGTGCCAGCACCATCTTCCCGGGACAGGGGAGAGGTGGCTACACCTTC.

The DNA of the CDR3 is TGTGCCAGCAGTTTAGACCGGGGGGCCCGATTTATTCAGTACTTC. It specifies CASSLDRGARFIQYF. The chain joins TRBV12-3 or TRBV12-4 to TRBJ2-4, with TRBD2 as a possible D gene (7 bases). The CDR3 extends over 15 amino acids. Trimming stripped 1 base from V and 10 bases from J, with 17 bases between.

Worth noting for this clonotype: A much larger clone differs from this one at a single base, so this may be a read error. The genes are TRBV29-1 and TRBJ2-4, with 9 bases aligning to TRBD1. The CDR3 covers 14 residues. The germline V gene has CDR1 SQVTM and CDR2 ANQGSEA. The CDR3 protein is CSAGTGLAKNIKYF. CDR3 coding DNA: TGCAGCGCTGGGACAGGGCTAGCCAAAAACATTAAGTACTTC.

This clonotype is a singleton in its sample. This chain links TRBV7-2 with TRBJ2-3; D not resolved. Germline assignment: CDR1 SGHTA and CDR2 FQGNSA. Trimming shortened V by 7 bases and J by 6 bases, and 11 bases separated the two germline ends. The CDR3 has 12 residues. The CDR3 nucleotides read TGTGCCAGCACCCTAGGGTTGGATACGCAGTATTTT. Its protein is CASTLGLDTQYF. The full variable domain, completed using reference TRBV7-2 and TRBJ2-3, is GAGVSQSPSNKVTEKGKDVELRCDPISGHTALYWYRQSLGQGLEFLIYFQGNSAPDKSGLPSDRFSAERTGGSVSTLTIQRTQQEDSAVYLCASTLGLDTQYFGPGTRLTVL.

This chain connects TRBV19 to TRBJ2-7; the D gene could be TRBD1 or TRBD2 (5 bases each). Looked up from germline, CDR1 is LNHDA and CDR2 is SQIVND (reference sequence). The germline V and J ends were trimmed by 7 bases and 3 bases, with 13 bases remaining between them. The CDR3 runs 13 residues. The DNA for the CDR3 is TGTGCCAGTAAGAGGGGACCCTACTACGAGCAGTACTTC. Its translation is CASKRGPYYEQYF.

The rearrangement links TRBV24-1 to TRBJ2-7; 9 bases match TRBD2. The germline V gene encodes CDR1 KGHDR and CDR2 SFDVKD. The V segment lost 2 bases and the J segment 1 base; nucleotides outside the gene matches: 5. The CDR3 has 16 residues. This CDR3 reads CATSDSGLANSYEQYF. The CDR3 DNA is TGTGCCACCAGTGATTCGGGACTAGCCAATTCCTACGAGCAGTACTTC.

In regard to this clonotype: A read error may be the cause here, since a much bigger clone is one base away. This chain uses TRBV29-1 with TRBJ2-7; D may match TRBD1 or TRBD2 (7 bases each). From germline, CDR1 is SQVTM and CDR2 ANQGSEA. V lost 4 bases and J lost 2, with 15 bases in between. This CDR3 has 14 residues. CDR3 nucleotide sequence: TGCAGCGTTGTGGGGGGGACAGAAACCTACGAGCAGTACTTC. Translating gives CSVVGGTETYEQYF.

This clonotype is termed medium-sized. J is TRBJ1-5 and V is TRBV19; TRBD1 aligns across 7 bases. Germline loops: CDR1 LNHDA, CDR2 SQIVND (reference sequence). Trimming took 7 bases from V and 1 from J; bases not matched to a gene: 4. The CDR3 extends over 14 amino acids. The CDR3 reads CASTTTGSNQPQHF. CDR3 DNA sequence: TGTGCCAGTACTACGACAGGGAGCAATCAGCCCCAGCATTTT.

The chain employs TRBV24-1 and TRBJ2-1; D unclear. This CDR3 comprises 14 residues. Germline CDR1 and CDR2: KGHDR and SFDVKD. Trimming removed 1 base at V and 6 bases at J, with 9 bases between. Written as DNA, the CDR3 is TGTGCCACCAGTGATTTTCGATCATCCAATGAGCAGTTCTTC. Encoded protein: CATSDFRSSNEQFF.

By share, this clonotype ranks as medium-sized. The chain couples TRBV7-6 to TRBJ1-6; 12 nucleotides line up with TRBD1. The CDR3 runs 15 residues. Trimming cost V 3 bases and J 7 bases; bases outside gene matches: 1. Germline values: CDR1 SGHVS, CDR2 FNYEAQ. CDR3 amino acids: CASSLGQGANSPLHF. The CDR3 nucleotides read TGTGCCAGCAGCTTGGGACAGGGGGCAAATTCACCCCTCCACTTT.